This TCR beta chain was sequenced for a study of OX40 agonist ivuxolimab in advanced cancers. Study-wide points: There were, on average, more expanded clones in CD8+ T cells than in CD4+. Researchers did not determine the expanded peripheral T cells' antigen specificity.

Method: immunoSEQ multiplex PCR; TCRdb's copy keeps in-frame clones and lacks some. The top ten clones hold about 4% of a sample with 50,000 to 70,000 clones, around four fifths of them seen once. As regards this clone: The antigen is not known.

CDR3 length: 15 residues. Looked up from germline, CDR1 is SGDLS and CDR2 is YYNGEE. V lost 0 bases and J lost 0, with 7 bases in between. The receptor's source is an adult with an advanced solid tumor such as melanoma, head and neck, liver or kidney cancer. The sample consisted of CD4+ or CD8+ T cells sorted from blood, taken in a trial of the OX40 agonist ivuxolimab. V usage is TRBV9 and J usage is TRBJ2-1; no firm D call. CDR3 DNA: TGTGCCAGCAGCGTAGGTCGTTTCTCCTACAATGAGCAGTTCTTC. The encoded protein is CASSVGRFSYNEQFF.